This T cell receptor (beta chain) was documented in a study of cytomegalovirus exposure and HLA in healthy donors. Germline V gives CDR1 MDHEN, CDR2 SYDVKM. CDR3 length: 15 residues. V was clipped by 4 bases and J by 2 bases, with 13 bases between them. Primers for the PCR totalled 60 Vbeta and 13 Jbeta. Method: immunoSEQ multiplex PCR; TCRdb's copy keeps in-frame clones and lacks some. Among some 180,000 clones listed, roughly 80% were seen once. Sequenced: PBMCs. The origin of this receptor is a woman aged 18-29 years in good health and CMV-seronegative. The rearrangement uses TRBV28 and TRBJ2-3; tentative D call: TRBD2 (6 bases). CDR3 protein: CASSSLGRDTDTQYF. The CDR3 DNA is TGTGCCAGCAGTTCACTTGGGCGGGACACAGATACGCAGTATTTT.